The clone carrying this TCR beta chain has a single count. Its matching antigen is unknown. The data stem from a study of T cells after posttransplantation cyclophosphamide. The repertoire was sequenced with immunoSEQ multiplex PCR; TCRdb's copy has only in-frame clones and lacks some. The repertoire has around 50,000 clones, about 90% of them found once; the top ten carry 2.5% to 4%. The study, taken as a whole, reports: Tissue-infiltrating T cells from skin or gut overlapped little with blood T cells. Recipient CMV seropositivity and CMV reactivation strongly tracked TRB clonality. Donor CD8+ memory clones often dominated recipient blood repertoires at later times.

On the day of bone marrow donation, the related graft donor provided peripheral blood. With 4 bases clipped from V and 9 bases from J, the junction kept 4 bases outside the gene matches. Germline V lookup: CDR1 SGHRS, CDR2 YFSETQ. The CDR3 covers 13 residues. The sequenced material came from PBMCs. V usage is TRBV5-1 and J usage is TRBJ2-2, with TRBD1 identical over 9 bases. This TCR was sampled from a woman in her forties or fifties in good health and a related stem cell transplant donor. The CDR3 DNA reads TGCGCCAGCAGCACGACAGGGGGGAGGGAGCTGTTTTTT. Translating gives CASSTTGGRELFF.